These 13 T cell receptor beta chains were all obtained from the same sample, sequenced in a study of T cell responses to AZD1222 COVID-19 vaccine. Assay: immunoSEQ multiplex PCR; the TCRdb copy retains only in-frame clones and omits some. The data show about 120,000 clones, with around 87% seen just once and about 10% held by the top ten. Source: peripheral blood, taken on day 0 of AZD1222 vaccination. These TCRs come from an adult in good health.

The gene calls are TRBV6-2 or TRBV6-3 and TRBJ1-1; TRBD1 is a possible D gene (5 bases). Germline V CDR1 and CDR2: MNHEY, SVGEGT. The CDR3 covers 13 residues. V was cut by 4 bases and J by 7 bases, with 13 bases left in between. In DNA, the CDR3 is TGTGCCAGCAGTTTTTCAGGGAGTAGTGAAGCTTTCTTT. It encodes CASSFSGSSEAFF.

This clone showed up just a few times. The chain employs TRBV18 and TRBJ1-3; a possible D gene is TRBD1 (6 bases). The germline V gene has CDR1 KGHSH and CDR2 LQKENI. V was trimmed by 5 bases and J by 0 bases, leaving 14 bases between them. This CDR3 has 16 residues. Here the CDR3 DNA reads TGTGCCAGCTCATCAGGACAGCCCGGCTCTGGAAACACCATATATTTT. Translated: CASSSGQPGSGNTIYF.

This rearrangement joins TRBV2 to TRBJ1-5; D is perhaps TRBD1 (5 bases). The germline V gene encodes CDR1 SNHLY and CDR2 FYNNEI. V shed 6 bases and J shed 2 bases, with 14 bases lying between them. CDR3 length equals 15 residues. CDR3 loop: CASSDSGTRNQPQHF. The CDR3 nucleotides are TGTGCCAGCAGCGATTCCGGGACGCGCAATCAGCCCCAGCATTTT. The variable domain in full, with the rest retrieved from reference TRBV2 and TRBJ1-5, is EPEVTQTPSHQVTQMGQEVILRCVPISNHLYFYWYRQILGQKVEFLVSFYNNEISEKSEIFDDQFSVERPDGSNFTLKIRSTKLEDSAMYFCASSDSGTRNQPQHFGDGTRLSIL.

The rearrangement links TRBV18 to TRBJ1-5, with 7 bases identical to TRBD1. After removal of 3 bases from V and 5 bases from J, the junction contained 10 bases not matched to a gene. Germline V gene lookup returns CDR1 KGHSH and CDR2 LQKENI. There are 16 residues in the CDR3. CDR3 region: CASSPGSSGGYQPQHF. CDR3 bases: TGTGCCAGCTCACCGGGCTCCTCAGGGGGATATCAGCCCCAGCATTTT.

V is TRBV6-7 and J is TRBJ1-1; D gene unclear. TRBV6-7 falls under the ORF class, with uncertain function. The CDR3 contains 14 residues. Trimming took off 0 bases at V and 5 bases at J, with 10 bases between the two ends. For the CDR3, the DNA is TGTGCCAGCAGTTACTCAATATCATGGACTGAAGCTTTCTTT. Amino acids: CASSYSISWTEAFF.

Details on this clone: At one end, the junction sequence differs from germline, possibly due to a read error. The V gene is TRBV2, the J gene TRBJ2-7; 11 positions agree with TRBD1. The CDR3 is 14 residues long. The germline V gene encodes CDR1 SNHLY and CDR2 FYNNEI. CDR3 residues: CASSGTGGIYKQYF. In DNA form, the CDR3 reads TGTGCCAGCAGTGGGACAGGGGGCATCTACAAGCAGTACTTC.

This clone was detected a few times. The chain couples TRBV7-2 to TRBJ2-7; no clear D. The germline V gene encodes CDR1 SGHTA and CDR2 FQGNSA. This CDR3 is built from 15 residues. Trimming took off 4 bases at V and 0 bases at J, with 13 bases between the two ends. Here the CDR3 reads CASSSKAENSYEQYF. The CDR3 DNA sequence: TGTGCCAGCAGCTCAAAGGCCGAAAACTCCTACGAGCAGTACTTC.

V and J are TRBV3-1 (or the pseudogene TRBV3-2) and TRBJ1-1; no clear D. The V end was cut by 3 bases, the J end by 0 bases, with 11 bases between. Germline values: CDR1 LGHDT, CDR2 YNNKEL (reference sequence). The CDR3 runs 15 residues. For the CDR3, the DNA is TGTGCCAGCAGCCAGGGCAGGAATATGAACACTGAAGCTTTCTTT. It yields the protein CASSQGRNMNTEAFF.

CDR3 nucleotides: TGTGCCAGCAGTGTTAGTCTAGCGGCCTACGAGCAGTACTTC. Residues: CASSVSLAAYEQYF. This rearrangement joins TRBV2 to TRBJ2-7; 7 positions agree with TRBD2. Germline V gives CDR1 SNHLY, CDR2 FYNNEI. This CDR3 has 14 residues. Trimming cost V 4 bases and J 2 bases; bases outside gene matches: 5.

The chain uses TRBV2 and TRBJ2-1; 9 bases line up with TRBD1. The CDR3 runs 13 residues. CDR1 and CDR2 from the germline V gene are SNHLY and FYNNEI. Germline trimming cut 6 bases from V and 7 bases from J; bases unmatched to any gene: 4. This CDR3 reads CASRQGAGNEQFF. CDR3 bases: TGTGCCAGCAGACAGGGGGCGGGTAATGAGCAGTTCTTC.

The chain joins TRBV3-1 (or the pseudogene TRBV3-2) to TRBJ1-1; D is unclear. Deletions cut 1 base from V and 5 bases from J, with 8 bases between. The CDR3 sequence is 13 residues long. The germline V gene encodes CDR1 LGHDT and CDR2 YNNKEL (reference sequence). DNA of the CDR3: TGTGCCAGCAGCCAAGTTCCGGCTACTGAAGCTTTCTTT. Protein: CASSQVPATEAFF.

The chain joins TRBV19 to TRBJ1-5; unclear D gene. Trimming cost V 3 bases and J 5 bases, with 11 bases left between them. This CDR3 contains 14 residues. The V gene's germline CDR1 is LNHDA and CDR2 SQIVND (reference sequence). For the CDR3, the DNA is TGTGCCAGTAGTATGACACAACCAGATCAGCCCCAGCATTTT. Translated, it gives CASSMTQPDQPQHF.

The rearrangement joins TRBV7-2 to TRBJ2-2; D is unresolved. Germline CDR1 is SGHTA and CDR2 is FQGNSA. The CDR3 contains 13 residues. V lost 3 bases and J 8 bases, leaving 10 bases between the germline ends. The CDR3 spells CASSFRPKGELFF. In nucleotides, the CDR3 is TGTGCCAGCAGCTTCCGCCCTAAAGGGGAGCTGTTTTTT.